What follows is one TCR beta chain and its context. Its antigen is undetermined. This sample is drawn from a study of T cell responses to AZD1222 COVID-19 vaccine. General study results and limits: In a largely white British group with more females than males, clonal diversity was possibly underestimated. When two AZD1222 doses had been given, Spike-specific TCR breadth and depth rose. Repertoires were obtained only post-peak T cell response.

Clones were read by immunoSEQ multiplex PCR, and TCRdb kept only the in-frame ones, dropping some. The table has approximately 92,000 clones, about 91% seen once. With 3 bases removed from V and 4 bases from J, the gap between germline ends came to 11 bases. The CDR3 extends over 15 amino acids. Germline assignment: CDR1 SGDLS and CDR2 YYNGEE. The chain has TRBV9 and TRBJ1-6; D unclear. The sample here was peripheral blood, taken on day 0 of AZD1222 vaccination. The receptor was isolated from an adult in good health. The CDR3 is CASSAASRYNSPLHF. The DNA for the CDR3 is TGTGCCAGCAGCGCCGCCAGCCGATATAATTCACCCCTCCACTTT.